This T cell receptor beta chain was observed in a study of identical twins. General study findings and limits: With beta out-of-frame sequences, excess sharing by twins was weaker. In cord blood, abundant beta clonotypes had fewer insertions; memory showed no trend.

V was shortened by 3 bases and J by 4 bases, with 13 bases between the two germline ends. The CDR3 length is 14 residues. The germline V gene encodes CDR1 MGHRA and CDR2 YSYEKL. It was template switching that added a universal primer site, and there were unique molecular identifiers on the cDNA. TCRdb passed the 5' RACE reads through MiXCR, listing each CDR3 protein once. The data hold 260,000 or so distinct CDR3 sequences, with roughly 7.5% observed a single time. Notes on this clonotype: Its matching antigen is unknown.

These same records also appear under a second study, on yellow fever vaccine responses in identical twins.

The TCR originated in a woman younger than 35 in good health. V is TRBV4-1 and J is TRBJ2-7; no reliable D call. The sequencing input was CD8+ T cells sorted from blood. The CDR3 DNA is TGCGCCAGCAGCCATCGTCTAGGCTCGTACGAGCAGTACTTC. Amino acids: CASSHRLGSYEQYF.